Listed here are 8 T cell receptor beta chains from one sample, sequenced in a study of OX40 agonist ivuxolimab in advanced cancers. Clones were sequenced by immunoSEQ multiplex PCR, and TCRdb holds only the in-frame ones, with some missing. The sample records tens of thousands of clones, 70% to 90% being singletons. Material: CD4+ or CD8+ T cells sorted from blood, obtained in a trial of the OX40 agonist ivuxolimab. Receptor source: an adult with an advanced solid tumor such as melanoma, head and neck, liver or kidney cancer.

In its sample, this clone was seen a few times. The gene calls are TRBV11-2 and TRBJ1-4, with 8 bases identical to TRBD1. In germline, CDR1 is SGHAT, CDR2 FQNNGV. The CDR3 length is 14 residues. V lost 1 base and J lost 6; bases outside the gene matches: 1. CDR3 in DNA: TGTGCCAGCAGCTTAGGGACAGGGCATGAAAAACTGTTTTTT. It specifies CASSLGTGHEKLFF.

The rearrangement links TRBV19 to TRBJ2-1; 12 nucleotides match TRBD2. V was clipped by 8 bases and J by 8 bases; unmatched bases: 10. Germline assignment: CDR1 LNHDA and CDR2 SQIVND (reference sequence). The CDR3 is 15 amino acids. The CDR3 bases are TGTGCCAGTCGCCCCCCCCTAGCGGGAGGGTATGAGCAGTTCTTC. Its translation is CASRPPLAGGYEQFF.

The V and J genes are TRBV4-1 and TRBJ2-7; TRBD1 aligns across 9 bases. Looked up from germline, CDR1 is MGHRA and CDR2 is YSYEKL. The CDR3 runs to 15 residues. With V trimmed by 2 bases and J by 3 bases, 5 bases remained unmatched. Here the CDR3 reads CASSQPTGGNYEQYF. The CDR3 coding sequence is TGCGCCAGCAGCCAACCGACAGGGGGAAACTACGAGCAGTACTTC.

V usage is TRBV7-9 and J usage is TRBJ2-7; 10 bases agree with TRBD1. V was pared by 5 bases and J by 6 bases, with 7 bases of the junction left unmatched. This CDR3 is 14 amino acids long. Per the germline V gene, CDR1 is SEHNR and CDR2 is FQNEAQ (reference sequence). DNA for the CDR3: TGTGCCAGCAGCCTTGGGACAGGGGTTACCGAGCAGTACTTC. Encoded protein: CASSLGTGVTEQYF.

In its sample, this clone was seen a few times. This chain links TRBV7-2 with TRBJ2-2; D gene ambiguous. Germline CDR1 is SGHTA and CDR2 is FQGNSA. V lost 2 bases to trimming and J lost 6 bases, with 4 bases between them. The CDR3 sequence is 12 residues long. CDR3 coding DNA: TGTGCCAGCAGCTTAAATGCCGGGGAGCTGTTTTTT. Its translation: CASSLNAGELFF.

The V call is TRBV18, the J call TRBJ1-2, with 8 bases fitting TRBD1. This CDR3 comprises 16 residues. Germline CDR1 KGHSH, CDR2 LQKENI. The ends lost 2 bases at V and 4 bases at J; junction bases unmatched: 9. CDR3 sequence reads: CASSPSVADRGYGYTF. In nucleotides, the CDR3 is TGTGCCAGCTCACCATCCGTCGCTGACAGGGGCTATGGCTACACCTTC.

CDR3 sequence: CASSQDRQGQPQHF. The CDR3 DNA reads as TGCGCCAGCAGCCAAGATCGCCAGGGTCAGCCCCAGCATTTT. The rearrangement links TRBV4-1 to TRBJ1-5, with D possibly being TRBD1 (5 bases). The germline CDR1 and CDR2 sequences are MGHRA and YSYEKL. Trimming removed 0 bases from V and 6 bases from J, with 9 bases in between. This CDR3 is built from 14 residues.

The genes are TRBV2 and TRBJ2-5, with TRBD1 matching over 9 bases. Germline-derived CDR1 and CDR2 are SNHLY and FYNNEI. With V trimmed by 5 bases and J by 13 bases, 14 bases remained unmatched. The CDR3 sequence is 14 residues long. The CDR3 sequence: CASSKDRGRGITYF. CDR3 DNA sequence: TGTGCCAGCAGTAAGGACAGGGGAAGAGGCATTACGTACTTC. The whole variable domain, filled in from reference TRBV2 and TRBJ2-5, reads EPEVTQTPSHQVTQMGQEVILRCVPISNHLYFYWYRQILGQKVEFLVSFYNNEISEKSEIFDDQFSVERPDGSNFTLKIRSTKLEDSAMYFCASSKDRGRGITYFGPGTRLLVL.